This T cell receptor beta chain is from a study of blood T cell repertoires in COVID-19. Whole-study context: Samples came from the United States, Italy and Spain, spanning acute and convalescent COVID-19. Sample material is recorded as cDNA or gDNA derived from T cells, B-cell-depleted T cells, or PBMCs.

Authors' analysis steps: Amplifying reference gene primers gave estimates of nucleated cell counts. The data were produced by immunoSEQ multiplex PCR, yet TCRdb's version contains in-frame clones alone and is incomplete. V, J and clone size reflect that table, while D and trimming were determined from the DNA. In the table there are about 59,000 clones, 81% of which are singletons. The CDR3 is 15 amino acids. The trim removed 4 bases at V and 4 bases at J, leaving 5 bases unmatched. The germline CDR1 and CDR2 sequences are SNHLY and FYNNEI. This chain links TRBV2 with TRBJ2-3; the match to TRBD2 covers 10 bases. This TCR derives from a woman of 80 years or more with active or convalescent COVID-19. The sequenced sample consisted of peripheral blood. CDR3 DNA sequence: TGTGCCAGCAGTGTCCAGCGGGGGGGCGCAGATACGCAGTATTTT. This encodes CASSVQRGGADTQYF.